These 3 T cell receptor beta chains were sequenced from one sample in a study of T cells after yellow fever vaccination. TCRdb independently ran MiXCR on the 5' RACE reads; one entry per CDR3 protein. Of fewer than 85,000 distinct CDR3 sequences in the sample, over 7.5% are singletons; the top ten hold 41%. Sequenced here: CD8+ T cells sorted from PBMCs, sampled on the day of the yellow fever booster vaccination. All receptors derive from a man aged 25-45 years who received the YFV17D yellow fever vaccine.

This clonotype was picked up a small number of times. The CDR3 coding sequence is TGTGCCAGCAGTCTTCAGACAGGGGGGTACGAGCAGTACTTC. As protein: CASSLQTGGYEQYF. The V and J genes are TRBV14 and TRBJ2-7; 9 positions match TRBD1. The trim removed 6 bases at V and 4 bases at J, leaving 7 bases unmatched. Germline V gene sequence: CDR1 SGHDN, CDR2 FVKESK. The CDR3 is 14 residues long.

This chain connects TRBV28 to TRBJ1-5; D may be TRBD1 (6 bases). The V and J ends lost 2 bases and 7 bases respectively, with 15 bases between them. The CDR3 is 15 amino acids. Germline V gene sequence: CDR1 MDHEN, CDR2 SYDVKM. The CDR3: CASSLTGTGSQPQHF. Here the CDR3 DNA reads TGTGCCAGCAGTTTAACTGGAACAGGGAGCCAGCCCCAGCATTTT.

This clonotype was counted only a few times. This chain connects TRBV5-4 to TRBJ2-7; 14 bases match TRBD2. The trim removed 4 bases at V and 5 bases at J, leaving 8 bases unmatched. Germline assignment: CDR1 SGHNT and CDR2 YYREEE (reference sequence). The CDR3 is 16 amino acids. CDR3 protein: CASSPRLAGGPNEQYF. DNA of the CDR3: TGTGCCAGCAGCCCACGACTAGCGGGAGGGCCCAACGAGCAGTACTTC.